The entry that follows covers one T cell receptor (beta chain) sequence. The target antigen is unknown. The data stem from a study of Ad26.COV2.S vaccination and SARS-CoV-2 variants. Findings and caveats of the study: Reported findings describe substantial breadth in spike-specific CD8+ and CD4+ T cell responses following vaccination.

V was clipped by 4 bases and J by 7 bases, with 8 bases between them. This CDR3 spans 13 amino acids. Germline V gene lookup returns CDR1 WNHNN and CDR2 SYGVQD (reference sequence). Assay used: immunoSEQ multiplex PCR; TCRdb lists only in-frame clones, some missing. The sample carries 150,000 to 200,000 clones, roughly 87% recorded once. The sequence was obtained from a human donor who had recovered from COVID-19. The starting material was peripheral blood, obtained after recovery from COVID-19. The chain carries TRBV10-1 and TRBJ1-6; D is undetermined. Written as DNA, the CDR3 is TGCGCCAGCAGTGGACAATTCAATTCACCCCTCCACTTT. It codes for CASSGQFNSPLHF.